The sequence of this TCR beta chain was determined in a study of cytomegalovirus exposure and HLA in healthy donors. Whole-study context: In terms of ancestry, the Caucasian-associated cluster contained 80% to 90% of the 300 to 400 genotyped donors.

The V gene end was trimmed by 0 bases and the J gene end by 4 bases; junction bases not matched to a gene: 8. Germline CDR1 and CDR2: SGHRS and YFSETQ. CDR3 length: 16 amino acids. Details on this clone: Its cognate antigen is unknown.

This PCR relied on a set of 60 Vbeta primers and 13 Jbeta primers. The data were produced by immunoSEQ multiplex PCR, yet TCRdb's version contains in-frame clones alone and is incomplete. The repertoire table contains around 140,000 clones. Overall study findings and caveats: Later analysis placed DRB1 highest and HLA-C lowest in TCR association rates, which differed by HLA locus. Indistinguishable V segments such as TRBV6-2 and TRBV6-3 were excluded.

The sequence was obtained from a woman aged 40 to 50 in good health and CMV-seronegative. The rearrangement joins TRBV5-1 to TRBJ1-1; the match to TRBD1 covers 8 bases. The material sequenced was PBMCs. CDR3 in DNA: TGCGCCAGCAGCTTGGCCGGGGGACAGGTGGGCACTGAAGCTTTCTTT. It is translated as CASSLAGGQVGTEAFF.